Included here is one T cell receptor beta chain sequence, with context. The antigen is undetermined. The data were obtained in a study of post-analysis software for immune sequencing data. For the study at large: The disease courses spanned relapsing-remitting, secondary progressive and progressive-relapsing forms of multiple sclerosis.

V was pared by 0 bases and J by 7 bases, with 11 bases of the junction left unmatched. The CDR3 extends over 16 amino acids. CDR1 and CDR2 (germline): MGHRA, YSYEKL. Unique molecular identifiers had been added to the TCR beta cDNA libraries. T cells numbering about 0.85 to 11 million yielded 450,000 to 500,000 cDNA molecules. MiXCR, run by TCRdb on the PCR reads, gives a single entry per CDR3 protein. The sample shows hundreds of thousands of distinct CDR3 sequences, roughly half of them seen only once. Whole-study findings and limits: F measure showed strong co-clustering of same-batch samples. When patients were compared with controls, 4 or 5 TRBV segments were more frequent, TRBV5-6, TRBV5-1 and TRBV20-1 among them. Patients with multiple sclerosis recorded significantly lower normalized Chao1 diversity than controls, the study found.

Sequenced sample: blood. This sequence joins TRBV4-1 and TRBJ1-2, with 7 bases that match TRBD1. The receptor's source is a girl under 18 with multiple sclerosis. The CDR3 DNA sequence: TGCGCCAGCAGCCAAGAGGGACTTGGGACAGCGTCTGGCTACACCTTC. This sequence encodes CASSQEGLGTASGYTF.